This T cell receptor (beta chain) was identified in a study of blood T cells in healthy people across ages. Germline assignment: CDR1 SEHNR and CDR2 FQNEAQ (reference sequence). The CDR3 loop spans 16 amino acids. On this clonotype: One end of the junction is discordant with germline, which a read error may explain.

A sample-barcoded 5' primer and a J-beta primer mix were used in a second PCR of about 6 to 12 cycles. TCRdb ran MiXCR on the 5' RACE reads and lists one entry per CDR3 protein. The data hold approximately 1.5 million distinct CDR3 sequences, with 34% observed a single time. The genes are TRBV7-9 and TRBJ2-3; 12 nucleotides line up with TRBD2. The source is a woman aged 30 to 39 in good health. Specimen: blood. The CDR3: CAGRSPGLAGADTQYF. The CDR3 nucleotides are TGTGCCGGCAGATCCCCGGGACTAGCGGGTGCAGATACGCAGTATTTT.